The 25 T cell receptor beta chains given below trace back to one sample, sequenced in a study of T-cell memory formation after mild COVID-19. TCRdb re-derived calls from the 5' RACE reads in MiXCR, one entry per CDR3 protein. The repertoire includes tens of thousands of distinct CDR3 sequences, 13% of them detected once, and around two fifths sits in the top ten. Specimen: PBMCs or a T cell subset sorted from them (not recorded which). Receptor source: a man aged 18 to 30 who had mild COVID-19 (a few samples of this study predate the infection). Cell type and time point are not known.

The chain has TRBV27 and TRBJ2-7; TRBD1 aligns across 9 bases. This CDR3 is 15 amino acids long. With V trimmed by 0 bases and J by 4 bases, 4 bases remained unmatched. Germline CDR1 and CDR2: MNHEY and SMNVEV (reference sequence). The CDR3 sequence is CASSLSGTGPYEQYF. Here the CDR3 DNA reads TGTGCCAGCAGTTTATCGGGGACAGGGCCGTACGAGCAGTACTTC.

This clonotype was detected many times. The rearrangement joins TRBV7-9 to TRBJ2-7; D may be TRBD1 (5 bases). Germline V gives CDR1 SEHNR, CDR2 FQNEAQ (reference sequence). The CDR3 is made up of 15 amino acids. V lost 5 bases and J lost 3, with 17 bases in between. This chain's CDR3 is CASSPVQAGIYEQYV. The CDR3 DNA is TGTGCCAGCAGCCCCGTACAAGCAGGGATCTACGAGCAGTACGTC.

The rearrangement links TRBV7-9 to TRBJ2-2, with 9 nucleotides matching TRBD1. CDR1 and CDR2 from the germline V gene are SEHNR and FQNEAQ (reference sequence). This CDR3 has 14 residues. The V gene end was trimmed by 4 bases and the J gene end by 5 bases; junction bases not matched to a gene: 2. The CDR3 spells CASSSGTGTGELFF. The CDR3 DNA reads as TGTGCCAGCAGCTCCGGGACAGGGACCGGGGAGCTGTTTTTT.

The sample holds a few counts of this clonotype. The chain employs TRBV27 and TRBJ1-2; a possible D gene is TRBD1 (5 bases). The CDR3 contains 12 residues. Germline V CDR1 and CDR2: MNHEY, SMNVEV (reference sequence). Trimming shortened V by 11 bases and J by 4 bases, and 14 bases separated the two germline ends. For the CDR3, the DNA is TGTGCCGTGCTGGGACCCATCTATGGCTACACCTTC. Protein sequence: CAVLGPIYGYTF.

At least ten counts were recorded for this clonotype. This chain uses TRBV4-1 with TRBJ2-3; possibly TRBD1 for D (5 bases). Trimming took 1 base from V and 4 from J, leaving 21 bases between them. The CDR3 totals 18 residues. Germline V gene sequence: CDR1 MGHRA, CDR2 YSYEKL. This CDR3 reads CASSQGDRPASWPDTQYF. For the CDR3, the DNA is TGCGCCAGCAGCCAAGGCGACAGACCAGCAAGTTGGCCAGATACGCAGTATTTT.

This clonotype showed up just a few times. J is TRBJ1-1 and V is TRBV28, with D possibly being TRBD1 (6 bases). V lost 6 bases and J lost 0, with 8 bases in between. CDR3 length: 13 residues. Germline V gene data show CDR1 as MDHEN and CDR2 as SYDVKM. CDR3 nucleotides: TGTGCCAGCAGGGACAGTATGAACACTGAAGCTTTCTTT. Translating it yields CASRDSMNTEAFF.

This clonotype has at least ten counts. The chain recombines TRBV7-2 with TRBJ2-3; D remains ambiguous. The CDR3 runs to 13 residues. V gave up 1 base and J gave up 6 bases, with 8 bases separating them. The germline V gene encodes CDR1 SGHTA and CDR2 FQGNSA. The CDR3 region is CASSLVAWDTQYF. In nucleotides, the CDR3 is TGTGCCAGCAGCTTAGTAGCTTGGGATACGCAGTATTTT.

This clonotype was found a few times. The chain is built from TRBV3-1 and TRBJ2-5; D might be TRBD2 (6 bases). The germline V gene encodes CDR1 LGHDT and CDR2 YNNKEL (reference sequence). The CDR3 is 15 residues long. With 4 bases removed from V and 2 bases from J, the gap between germline ends came to 14 bases. The CDR3 DNA reads as TGTGCCAGCAGCCCAGAGAGCGGGCTTCAAGAGACCCAGTACTTC. It codes for CASSPESGLQETQYF.

J is TRBJ2-2 and V is TRBV7-9, with 9 bases matching TRBD2. The CDR3 extends over 15 amino acids. Looked up from germline, CDR1 is SEHNR and CDR2 is FQNEAQ (reference sequence). Germline trimming cut 5 bases from V and 3 bases from J; bases unmatched to any gene: 4. CDR3 region: CASSPLAGYTGELFF. The CDR3 DNA reads TGTGCCAGCAGCCCTCTAGCGGGGTACACCGGGGAGCTGTTTTTT.

This clonotype was seen only a few times. This chain links TRBV4-1 with TRBJ2-2; D possibly corresponds to TRBD1 (5 bases). The CDR3 is 16 residues long. Germline-derived CDR1 and CDR2 are MGHRA and YSYEKL. The ends were cut back, 0 bases at V and 4 bases at J, with 12 bases in the middle. The CDR3 region has the DNA TGCGCCAGCAGCCAAGAGGGCAGGGCCGCCACCGGGGAGCTGTTTTTT. Its protein product is CASSQEGRAATGELFF.

The chain joins TRBV25-1 to TRBJ2-1; D remains ambiguous. CDR3 size: 11 residues. Trimming shortened V by 4 bases and J by 15 bases, and 13 bases separated the two germline ends. Germline V gene data show CDR1 as MGHDK and CDR2 as SYGVNS. CDR3 sequence reads: CASSGPGRWFF. CDR3 DNA: TGTGCCAGCAGTGGCCCCGGCAGGTGGTTCTTC.

There are many counts of this clonotype. This rearrangement joins TRBV9 to TRBJ2-3; 9 bases fit TRBD2. The germline gives CDR1 SGDLS, CDR2 YYNGEE. After removal of 4 bases from V and 2 bases from J, the junction contained 11 bases not matched to a gene. This CDR3 contains 17 residues. CDR3 in DNA: TGTGCCAGCAGCCCCCGTGGTAGCGGGGGACCCACAGATACGCAGTATTTT. It codes for CASSPRGSGGPTDTQYF.

The CDR3 is CASKSDVSNTEAFF. The DNA for the CDR3 is TGTGCCAGCAAATCCGACGTGTCGAACACTGAAGCTTTCTTT. The chain employs TRBV12-3 or TRBV12-4 and TRBJ1-1; D gene uncertain. V was cut by 7 bases and J by 1 base, with 13 bases left in between. This CDR3 contains 14 residues.

The chain uses TRBV5-5 and TRBJ2-7; D might be TRBD1 (6 bases). Trimming left V 7 bases short and J 1 base short, with 15 bases between. Germline V gene lookup returns CDR1 SGHKS and CDR2 YYEKEE (reference sequence). The CDR3 sequence is 14 residues long. This chain's CDR3 is CASSTRDTSYEQYV. CDR3 DNA: TGTGCCAGCTCCACTCGGGACACGTCCTACGAGCAGTACGTC.

This clonotype was recorded a few times. This chain joins TRBV15 and TRBJ2-7, with D unclear. The CDR3 consists of 15 residues. In germline, CDR1 is LNHNV, CDR2 YYDKDF (reference sequence). V dropped 1 base and J dropped 3 bases, with 13 bases sitting between them. The CDR3 spells CATSRVPASRYEQYF. DNA for the CDR3: TGTGCCACCAGCAGAGTCCCGGCAAGCCGCTACGAGCAGTACTTC.

This chain connects TRBV27 to TRBJ2-1; D not resolved. Germline-derived CDR1 and CDR2 are MNHEY and SMNVEV (reference sequence). The CDR3 runs 14 residues. Trimming shortened V by 8 bases and J by 6 bases, and 17 bases separated the two germline ends. This CDR3 reads CASGRAGGSNEQFF. The CDR3 DNA reads TGTGCCAGCGGGCGAGCCGGTGGGTCCAATGAGCAGTTCTTC.

The DNA of the CDR3 is TGTGCCAGCAGCCCTTCGACTAGCGGGGGACGCACCGGGGAGCTGTTTTTT. It translates to CASSPSTSGGRTGELFF. The rearrangement links TRBV12-3 or TRBV12-4 to TRBJ2-2, with 12 bases matching TRBD2. V gave up 6 bases and J gave up 4 bases; unmatched junction bases: 9. There are 17 residues in the CDR3.

The genes are TRBV24-1 and TRBJ1-1; no clear D gene. The CDR3 runs to 13 residues. Between the trimmed V and J ends, which lost 0 bases and 3 bases, there was a span of 4 bases. CDR1 and CDR2 (germline): KGHDR, SFDVKD. CDR3 nucleotide sequence: TGTGCCACCAGTGATTTGGGGTACACTGAAGCTTTCTTT. Translation: CATSDLGYTEAFF.

This clonotype was observed a handful of times. The chain recombines TRBV7-9 with TRBJ2-4; D is perhaps TRBD2 (6 bases). The germline gives CDR1 SEHNR, CDR2 FQNEAQ (reference sequence). V lost 0 bases and J 0 bases, leaving 12 bases between the germline ends. The CDR3 loop spans 17 amino acids. The CDR3 nucleotides read TGTGCCAGCAGCTTAGCGAGGACCGGGAGAGCCAAAAACATTCAGTACTTC. This translates into CASSLARTGRAKNIQYF.

In nucleotides, the CDR3 is TGTGCCAGCAGCGGCCAACGAGGGGTCGCGGGTAGCACCGGGGAGCTGTTTTTT. This encodes CASSGQRGVAGSTGELFF. The chain recombines TRBV7-9 with TRBJ2-2, with D tentatively TRBD1 or TRBD2 (5 bases each). The germline V gene has CDR1 SEHNR and CDR2 FQNEAQ (reference sequence). The CDR3 runs to 18 residues. Trimming took off 5 bases at V and 4 bases at J, with 23 bases between the two ends.

In this sample, this clonotype turned up a few times. This chain links TRBV4-3 with TRBJ2-3; the D gene could be TRBD1 or TRBD2 (5 bases each). Germline V lookup: CDR1 LGHNA, CDR2 YSLEER. With 0 bases removed from V and 2 bases from J, the gap between germline ends came to 12 bases. There are 16 residues in the CDR3. This CDR3 is CASSQDGTSNTDTQYF. CDR3 nucleotides: TGCGCCAGCAGCCAAGATGGGACCTCGAACACAGATACGCAGTATTTT.

The chain combines TRBV7-2 with TRBJ2-3; 8 bases fit TRBD2. Germline V lookup: CDR1 SGHTA, CDR2 FQGNSA. The CDR3 is made up of 15 amino acids. Germline trimming cut 2 bases from V and 5 bases from J; bases unmatched to any gene: 6. This chain's CDR3 is CASSLTGGALDTQYF. The CDR3 nucleotides are TGTGCCAGCAGCTTAACCGGGGGGGCCTTAGATACGCAGTATTTT.

This clonotype was picked up a small number of times. The CDR3 bases are TGTGCCAGCTCACCCTCCGGGACTGAAGCTTTCTTT. This encodes CASSPSGTEAFF. V is TRBV18 and J is TRBJ1-1; no clear D gene. There are 12 residues in the CDR3. The V gene's germline CDR1 is KGHSH and CDR2 LQKENI. Trimming took off 3 bases at V and 5 bases at J, with 7 bases between the two ends.

This CDR3 reads CASSQDLTGTGGELFF. The CDR3 bases are TGCGCCAGCAGCCAAGATCTGACAGGGACAGGCGGGGAGCTGTTTTTT. The chain is built from TRBV4-3 and TRBJ2-2; 8 bases match TRBD1. V was clipped by 0 bases and J by 7 bases; unmatched bases: 7. The CDR3 contains 16 residues. Germline values: CDR1 LGHNA, CDR2 YSLEER.

V and J are TRBV29-1 and TRBJ2-5, with 7 positions matching TRBD2. The germline V gene has CDR1 SQVTM and CDR2 ANQGSEA. CDR3 size: 13 residues. Trimming at V came to 6 bases and at J to 2 bases, leaving 6 bases not matched to a gene. The CDR3 region is CSVDAGVQETQYF. For the CDR3, the DNA is TGCAGCGTAGACGCGGGGGTACAAGAGACCCAGTACTTC.